This T cell receptor beta chain was sequenced for a study of shared clonotypes between healthy human individuals. The split of CD4+ cells yielded CD45RA+ naive and CD45RA-negative memory subsets. Here immunoSEQ multiplex PCR was the method, and the copy in TCRdb shows in-frame clones only, minus some. The sample includes approximately 1,500,000 clones, more than 95% of them seen just once. Study results and caveats: Only blood samples were collected, and tissue repertoires likely differ. Shared clonotypes across all four donors exceeded non-shared ones in generation probability. When naive CD4 clonotypes were compared across a few donors, about 4.9% were shared.

A note on this clone: Its specificity is not known.

J gave up 6 bases and V 5 bases, and 6 bases lay outside the gene matches. From germline, CDR1 is SGHRS and CDR2 YFSETQ. This CDR3 contains 15 residues. The gene calls are TRBV5-1 and TRBJ2-2; 11 nucleotides match TRBD1. Sequencing used naive CD4+ T cells sorted from blood. Subset noted: CD45RA+ positively selected. The sequence was obtained from a man aged 25-40 years in good health. The CDR3 sequence is CASRSTGQGAGELFF. CDR3 bases: TGCGCCAGCAGAAGTACGGGACAGGGGGCCGGGGAGCTGTTTTTT.